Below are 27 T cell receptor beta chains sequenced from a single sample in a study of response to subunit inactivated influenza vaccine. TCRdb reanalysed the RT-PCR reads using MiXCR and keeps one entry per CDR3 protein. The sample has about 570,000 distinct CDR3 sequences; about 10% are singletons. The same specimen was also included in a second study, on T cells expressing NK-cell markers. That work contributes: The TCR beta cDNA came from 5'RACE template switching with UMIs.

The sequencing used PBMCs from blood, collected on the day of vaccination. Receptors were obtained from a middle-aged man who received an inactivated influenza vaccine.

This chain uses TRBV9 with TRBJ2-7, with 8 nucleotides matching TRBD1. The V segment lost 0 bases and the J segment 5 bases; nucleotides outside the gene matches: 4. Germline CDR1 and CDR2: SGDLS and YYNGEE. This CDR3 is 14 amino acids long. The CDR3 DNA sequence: TGTGCCAGCAGCGTAGGGACAGGGTTACACGAGCAGTACTTC. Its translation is CASSVGTGLHEQYF.

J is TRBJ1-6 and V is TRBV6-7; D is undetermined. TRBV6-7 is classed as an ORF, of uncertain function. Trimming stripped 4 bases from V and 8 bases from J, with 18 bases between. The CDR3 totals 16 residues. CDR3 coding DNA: TGTGCCAGCAGTTCCCCGGGCAGAAGTTATTATTCACCCCTCCACTTT. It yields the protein CASSSPGRSYYSPLHF.

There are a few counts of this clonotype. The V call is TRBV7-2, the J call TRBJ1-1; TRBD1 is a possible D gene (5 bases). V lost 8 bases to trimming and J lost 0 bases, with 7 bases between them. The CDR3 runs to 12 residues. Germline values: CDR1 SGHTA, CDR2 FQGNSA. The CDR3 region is CASGAMNTEAFF. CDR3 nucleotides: TGTGCCAGCGGGGCAATGAACACTGAAGCTTTCTTT.

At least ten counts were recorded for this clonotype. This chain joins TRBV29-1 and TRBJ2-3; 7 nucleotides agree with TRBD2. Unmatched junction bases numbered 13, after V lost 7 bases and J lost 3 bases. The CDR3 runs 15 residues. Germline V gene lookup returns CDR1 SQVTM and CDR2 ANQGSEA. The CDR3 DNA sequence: TGCAGCGCCCTTCATGGACTAGTTCTGACAGATACGCAGTATTTT. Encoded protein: CSALHGLVLTDTQYF.

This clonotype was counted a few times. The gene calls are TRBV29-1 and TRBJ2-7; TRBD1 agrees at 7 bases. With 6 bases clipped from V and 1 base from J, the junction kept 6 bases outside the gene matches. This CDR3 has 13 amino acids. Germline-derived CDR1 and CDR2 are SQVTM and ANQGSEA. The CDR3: CSVRGSLSYEQYF. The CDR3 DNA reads TGCAGCGTCAGGGGGTCCCTTTCCTACGAGCAGTACTTC.

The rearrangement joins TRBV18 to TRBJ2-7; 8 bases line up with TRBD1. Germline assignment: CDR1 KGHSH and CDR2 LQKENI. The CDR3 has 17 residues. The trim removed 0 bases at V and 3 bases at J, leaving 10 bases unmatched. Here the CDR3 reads CASSPPVLDRAFYEQYF. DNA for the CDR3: TGTGCCAGCTCACCACCAGTTCTGGACAGGGCCTTCTACGAGCAGTACTTC.

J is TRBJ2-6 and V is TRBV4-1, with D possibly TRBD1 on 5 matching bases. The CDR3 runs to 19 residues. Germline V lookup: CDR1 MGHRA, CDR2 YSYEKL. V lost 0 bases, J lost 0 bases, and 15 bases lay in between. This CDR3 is CASSQEEGRVYSGANVLTF. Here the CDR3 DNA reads TGCGCCAGCAGCCAAGAAGAAGGCAGGGTGTACTCTGGGGCCAACGTCCTGACTTTC.

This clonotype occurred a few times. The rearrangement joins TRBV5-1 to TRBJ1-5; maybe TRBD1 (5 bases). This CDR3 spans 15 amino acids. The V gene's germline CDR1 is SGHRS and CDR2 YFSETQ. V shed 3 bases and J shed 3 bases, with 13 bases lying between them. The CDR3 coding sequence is TGCGCCAGCAGCTGGGGGTCGGGGCCCAATCAGCCCCAGCATTTT. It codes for CASSWGSGPNQPQHF.

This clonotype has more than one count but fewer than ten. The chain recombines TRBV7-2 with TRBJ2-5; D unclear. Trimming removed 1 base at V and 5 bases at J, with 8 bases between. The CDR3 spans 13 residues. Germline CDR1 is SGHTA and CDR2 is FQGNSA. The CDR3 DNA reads TGTGCCAGCAGCTTAGGGGATGGGGAGACCCAGTACTTC. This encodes CASSLGDGETQYF.

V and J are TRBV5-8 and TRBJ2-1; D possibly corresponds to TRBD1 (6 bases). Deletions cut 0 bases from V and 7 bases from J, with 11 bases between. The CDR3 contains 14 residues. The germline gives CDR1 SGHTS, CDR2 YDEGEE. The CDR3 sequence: CASSLADRGNEQFF. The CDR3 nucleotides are TGTGCCAGCAGCTTGGCCGATAGGGGGAATGAGCAGTTCTTC. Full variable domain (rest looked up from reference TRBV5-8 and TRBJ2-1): EAGVTQSPTHLIKTRGQQATLRCSPISGHTSVYWYQQALGLGLQFLLWYDEGEERNRGNFPPRFSGRQFPNYSSELNVNALELEDSALYLCASSLADRGNEQFFGPGTRLTVL.

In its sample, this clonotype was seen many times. CDR3 coding DNA: TGCGCCAGCAGCAGAGACCAGGGCCCTGGGGCCAACGTCCTGACTTTC. It codes for CASSRDQGPGANVLTF. The chain uses TRBV5-1 and TRBJ2-6; D might be TRBD1 (5 bases). In germline, CDR1 is SGHRS, CDR2 YFSETQ. V lost 4 bases to trimming and J lost 2 bases, with 13 bases between them. This CDR3 comprises 16 residues.

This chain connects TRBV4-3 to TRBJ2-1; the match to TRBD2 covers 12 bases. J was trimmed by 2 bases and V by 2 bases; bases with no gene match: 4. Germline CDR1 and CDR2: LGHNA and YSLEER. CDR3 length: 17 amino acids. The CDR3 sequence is CASSQTTSGGTYNEQFF. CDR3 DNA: TGCGCCAGCAGCCAAACTACTAGCGGGGGGACCTACAATGAGCAGTTCTTC.

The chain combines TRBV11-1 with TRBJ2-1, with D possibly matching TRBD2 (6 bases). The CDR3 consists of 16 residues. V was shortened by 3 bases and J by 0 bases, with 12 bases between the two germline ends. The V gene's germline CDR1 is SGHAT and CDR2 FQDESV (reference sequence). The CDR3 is CASSLGGISSYNEQFF. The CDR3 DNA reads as TGTGCCAGCAGCTTGGGCGGGATAAGCTCCTACAATGAGCAGTTCTTC.

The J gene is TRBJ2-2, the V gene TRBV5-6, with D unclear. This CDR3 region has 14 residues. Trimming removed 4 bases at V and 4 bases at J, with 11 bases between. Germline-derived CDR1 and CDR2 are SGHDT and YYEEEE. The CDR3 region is CASSLVSGTGELFF. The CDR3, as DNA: TGTGCCAGCAGCCTTGTCTCCGGCACCGGGGAGCTGTTTTTT. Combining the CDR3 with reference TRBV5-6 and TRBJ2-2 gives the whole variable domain DAGVTQSPTHLIKTRGQQVTLRCSPKSGHDTVSWYQQALGQGPQFIFQYYEEEERQRGNFPDRFSGHQFPNYSSELNVNALLLGDSALYLCASSLVSGTGELFFGEGSRLTVL.

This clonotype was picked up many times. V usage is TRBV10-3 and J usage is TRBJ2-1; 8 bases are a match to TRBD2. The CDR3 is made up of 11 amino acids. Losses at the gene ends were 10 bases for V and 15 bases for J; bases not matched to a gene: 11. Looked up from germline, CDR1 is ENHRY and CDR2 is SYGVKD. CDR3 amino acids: CATIGSGSRFF. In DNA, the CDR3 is TGTGCCACCATAGGGAGCGGGAGTAGGTTCTTC.

CDR3 DNA: TGTGCCAGCAGTGAATTCCAGGGACGGAATGAGCAGTTCTTC. It is translated as CASSEFQGRNEQFF. The J gene is TRBJ2-1, the V gene TRBV25-1; D may be TRBD1 or TRBD2 (5 bases each). The CDR3 loop spans 14 amino acids. Germline V lookup: CDR1 MGHDK, CDR2 SYGVNS. V lost 1 base to trimming and J lost 7 bases, with 11 bases between them.

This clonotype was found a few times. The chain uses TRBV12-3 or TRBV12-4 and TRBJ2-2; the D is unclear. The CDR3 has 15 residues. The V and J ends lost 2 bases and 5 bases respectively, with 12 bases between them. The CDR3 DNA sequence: TGTGCCAGCAGTTTATACCCCCTTTTTACCGGGGAGCTGTTTTTT. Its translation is CASSLYPLFTGELFF.

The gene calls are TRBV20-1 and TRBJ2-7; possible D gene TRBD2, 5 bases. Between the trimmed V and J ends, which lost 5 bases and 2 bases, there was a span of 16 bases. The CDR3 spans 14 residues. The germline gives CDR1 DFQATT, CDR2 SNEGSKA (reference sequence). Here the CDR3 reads CSASGAAATYEQYF. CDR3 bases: TGCAGTGCTTCTGGTGCAGCGGCCACCTACGAGCAGTACTTC.

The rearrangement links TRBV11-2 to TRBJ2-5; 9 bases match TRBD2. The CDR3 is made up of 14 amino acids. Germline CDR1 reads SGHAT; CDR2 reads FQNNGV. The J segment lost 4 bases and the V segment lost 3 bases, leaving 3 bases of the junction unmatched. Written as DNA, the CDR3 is TGTGCCAGCAGCTTGGGGACTAGCCCAGAGACCCAGTACTTC. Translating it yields CASSLGTSPETQYF.

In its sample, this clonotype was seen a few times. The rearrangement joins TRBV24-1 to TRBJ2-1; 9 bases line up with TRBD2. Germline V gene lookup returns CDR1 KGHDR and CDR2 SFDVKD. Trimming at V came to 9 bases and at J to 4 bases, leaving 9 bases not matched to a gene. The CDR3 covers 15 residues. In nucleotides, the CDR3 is TGTGCCACCTCGGTAGCGGGGGTTACTTACAATGAGCAGTTCTTC. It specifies CATSVAGVTYNEQFF.

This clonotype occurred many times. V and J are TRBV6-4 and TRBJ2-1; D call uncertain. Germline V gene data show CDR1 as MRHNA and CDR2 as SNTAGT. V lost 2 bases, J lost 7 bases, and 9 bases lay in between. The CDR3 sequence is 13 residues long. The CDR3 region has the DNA TGTGCCAGCAGTGACGAGGAGTGGAATGAGCAGTTCTTC. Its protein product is CASSDEEWNEQFF.

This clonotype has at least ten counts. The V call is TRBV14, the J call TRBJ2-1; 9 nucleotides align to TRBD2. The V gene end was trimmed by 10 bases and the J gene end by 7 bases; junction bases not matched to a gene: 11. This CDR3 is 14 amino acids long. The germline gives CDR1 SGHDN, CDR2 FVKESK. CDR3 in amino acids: CANILAGPWNEQFF. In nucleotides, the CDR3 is TGTGCCAACATCCTAGCGGGGCCGTGGAATGAGCAGTTCTTC.

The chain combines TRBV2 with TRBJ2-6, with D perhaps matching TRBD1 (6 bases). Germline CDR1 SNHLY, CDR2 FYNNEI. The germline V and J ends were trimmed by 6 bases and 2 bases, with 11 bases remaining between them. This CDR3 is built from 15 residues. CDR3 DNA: TGTGCCAGCAGAAGACAGGTTCCTGGGGCCAACGTCCTGACTTTC. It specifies CASRRQVPGANVLTF.

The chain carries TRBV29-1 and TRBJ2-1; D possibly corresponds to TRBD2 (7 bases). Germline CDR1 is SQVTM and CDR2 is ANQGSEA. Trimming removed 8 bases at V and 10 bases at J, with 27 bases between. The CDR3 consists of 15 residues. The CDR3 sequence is CSLTEGGARTREQFF. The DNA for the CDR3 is TGCAGCCTAACCGAGGGGGGGGCCCGTACACGGGAGCAGTTCTTC.

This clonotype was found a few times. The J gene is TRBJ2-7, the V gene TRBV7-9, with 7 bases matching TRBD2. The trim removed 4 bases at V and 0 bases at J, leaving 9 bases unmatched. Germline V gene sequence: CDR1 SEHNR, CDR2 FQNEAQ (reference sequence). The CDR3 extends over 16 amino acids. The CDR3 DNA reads TGTGCCAGCAGCTCGGAGCGGGACTTGACCTCCTACGAGCAGTACTTC. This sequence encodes CASSSERDLTSYEQYF. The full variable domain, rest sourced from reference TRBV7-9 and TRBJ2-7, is DTGVSQNPRHKITKRGQNVTFRCDPISEHNRLYWYRQTLGQGPEFLTYFQNEAQLEKSRLLSDRFSAERPKGSFSTLEIQRTEQGDSAMYLCASSSERDLTSYEQYFGPGTRLTVT.

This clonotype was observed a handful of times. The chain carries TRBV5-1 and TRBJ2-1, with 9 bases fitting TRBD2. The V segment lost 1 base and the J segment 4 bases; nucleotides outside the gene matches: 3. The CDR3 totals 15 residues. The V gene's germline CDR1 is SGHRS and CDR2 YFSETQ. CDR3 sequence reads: CASSLTAGGYNEQFF. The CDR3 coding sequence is TGCGCCAGCAGCTTGACAGCGGGGGGTTACAATGAGCAGTTCTTC. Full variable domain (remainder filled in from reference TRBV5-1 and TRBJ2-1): KAGVTQTPRYLIKTRGQQVTLSCSPISGHRSVSWYQQTPGQGLQFLFEYFSETQRNKGNFPGRFSGRQFSNSRSEMNVSTLELGDSALYLCASSLTAGGYNEQFFGPGTRLTVL.

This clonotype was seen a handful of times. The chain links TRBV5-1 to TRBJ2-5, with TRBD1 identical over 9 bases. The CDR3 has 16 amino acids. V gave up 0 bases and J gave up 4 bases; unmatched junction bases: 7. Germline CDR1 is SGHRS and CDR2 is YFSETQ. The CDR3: CASSLGGQGFGETQYF. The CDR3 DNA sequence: TGCGCCAGCAGCTTGGGGGGACAGGGATTCGGAGAGACCCAGTACTTC. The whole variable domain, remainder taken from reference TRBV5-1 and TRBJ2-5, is KAGVTQTPRYLIKTRGQQVTLSCSPISGHRSVSWYQQTPGQGLQFLFEYFSETQRNKGNFPGRFSGRQFSNSRSEMNVSTLELGDSALYLCASSLGGQGFGETQYFGPGTRLLVL.